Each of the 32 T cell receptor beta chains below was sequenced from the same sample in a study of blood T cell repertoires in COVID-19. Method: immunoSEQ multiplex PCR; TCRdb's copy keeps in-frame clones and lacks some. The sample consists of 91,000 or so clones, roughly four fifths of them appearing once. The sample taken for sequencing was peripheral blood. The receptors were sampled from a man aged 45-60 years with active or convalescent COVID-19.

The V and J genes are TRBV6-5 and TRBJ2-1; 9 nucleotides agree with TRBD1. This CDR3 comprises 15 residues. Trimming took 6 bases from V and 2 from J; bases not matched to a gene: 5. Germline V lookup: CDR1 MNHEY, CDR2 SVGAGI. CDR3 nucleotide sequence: TGTGCCAGCAGCCCGGGACAGGGCCCCTACAATGAGCAGTTCTTC. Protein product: CASSPGQGPYNEQFF.

The CDR3 DNA reads as TGTGCCAGTAGTAAGGGGCGGGGGCGATACAATGAGCAGTTCTTC. Translating it yields CASSKGRGRYNEQFF. This chain links TRBV19 with TRBJ2-1; D might be TRBD2 (7 bases). Germline CDR1 and CDR2: LNHDA and SQIVND (reference sequence). This CDR3 contains 15 residues. With 4 bases removed from V and 4 bases from J, the gap between germline ends came to 14 bases.

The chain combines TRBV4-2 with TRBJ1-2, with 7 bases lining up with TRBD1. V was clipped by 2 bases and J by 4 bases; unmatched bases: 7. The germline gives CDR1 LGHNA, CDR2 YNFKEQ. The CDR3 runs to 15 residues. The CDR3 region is CASSQTGQDGYGYTF. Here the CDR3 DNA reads TGTGCCAGCAGCCAAACCGGACAGGATGGCTATGGCTACACCTTC.

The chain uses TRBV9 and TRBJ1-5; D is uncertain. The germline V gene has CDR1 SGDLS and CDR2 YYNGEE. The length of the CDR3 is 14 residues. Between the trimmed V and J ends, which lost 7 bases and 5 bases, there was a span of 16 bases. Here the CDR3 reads CASGSSDGDQPQHF. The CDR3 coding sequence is TGTGCCAGCGGGTCCTCTGACGGGGATCAGCCCCAGCATTTT.

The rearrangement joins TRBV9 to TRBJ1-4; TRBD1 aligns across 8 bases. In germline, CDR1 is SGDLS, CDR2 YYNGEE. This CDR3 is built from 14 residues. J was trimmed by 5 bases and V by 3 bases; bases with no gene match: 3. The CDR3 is CASSAQGGNEKLFF. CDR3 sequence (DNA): TGTGCCAGCAGCGCACAGGGGGGAAATGAAAAACTGTTTTTT.

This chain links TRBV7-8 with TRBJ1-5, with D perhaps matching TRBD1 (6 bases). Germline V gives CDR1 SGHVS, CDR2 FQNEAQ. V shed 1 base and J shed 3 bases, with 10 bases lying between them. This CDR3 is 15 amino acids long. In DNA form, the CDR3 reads TGTGCCAGCAGCTTAGTTGGACAGTCCAATCAGCCCCAGCATTTT. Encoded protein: CASSLVGQSNQPQHF. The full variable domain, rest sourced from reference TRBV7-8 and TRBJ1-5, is GAGVSQSPRYKVAKRGQDVALRCDPISGHVSLFWYQQALGQGPEFLTYFQNEAQLDKSGLPSDRFFAERPEGSVSTLKIQRTQQEDSAVYLCASSLVGQSNQPQHFGDGTRLSIL.

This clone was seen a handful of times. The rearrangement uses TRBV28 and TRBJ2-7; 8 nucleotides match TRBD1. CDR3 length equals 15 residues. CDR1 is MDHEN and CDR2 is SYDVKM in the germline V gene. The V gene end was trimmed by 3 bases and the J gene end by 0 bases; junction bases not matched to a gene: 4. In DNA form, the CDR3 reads TGTGCCAGCAGTTTCGAGGACAGGGACTCCTACGAGCAGTACTTC. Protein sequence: CASSFEDRDSYEQYF.

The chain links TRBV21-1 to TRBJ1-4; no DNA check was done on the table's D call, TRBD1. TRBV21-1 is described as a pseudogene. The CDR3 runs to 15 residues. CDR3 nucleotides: TGTGCCAGCAGCAATTTGTCACAGCATAATGAAAAACTGTTTTTT. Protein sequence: CASSNLSQHNEKLFF.

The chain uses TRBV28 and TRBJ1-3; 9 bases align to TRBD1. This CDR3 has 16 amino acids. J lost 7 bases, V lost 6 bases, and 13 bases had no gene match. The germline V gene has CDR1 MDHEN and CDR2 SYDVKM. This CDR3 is CASRPDRGTPRNTIYF. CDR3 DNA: TGTGCCAGCAGACCGGACAGGGGAACCCCGCGGAACACCATATATTTT. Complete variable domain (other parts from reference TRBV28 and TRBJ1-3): DVKVTQSSRYLVKRTGEKVFLECVQDMDHENMFWYRQDPGLGLRLIYFSYDVKMKEKGDIPEGYSVSREKKERFSLILESASTNQTSMYLCASRPDRGTPRNTIYFGEGSWLTVV.

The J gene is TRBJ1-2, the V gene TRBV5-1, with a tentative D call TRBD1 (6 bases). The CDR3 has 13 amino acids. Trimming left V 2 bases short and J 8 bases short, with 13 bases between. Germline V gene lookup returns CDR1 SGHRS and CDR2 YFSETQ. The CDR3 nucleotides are TGCGCCAGCAGCTTTCCAGGGGTGCAAGGCTACACCTTC. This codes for CASSFPGVQGYTF.

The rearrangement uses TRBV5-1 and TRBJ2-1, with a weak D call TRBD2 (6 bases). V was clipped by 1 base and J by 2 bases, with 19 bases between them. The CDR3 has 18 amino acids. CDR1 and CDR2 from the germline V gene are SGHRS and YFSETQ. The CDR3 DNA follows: TGCGCCAGCAGCTTGATGGGGGGACGGAACCGCCCCTACAATGAGCAGTTCTTC. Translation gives CASSLMGGRNRPYNEQFF. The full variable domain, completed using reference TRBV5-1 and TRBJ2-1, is KAGVTQTPRYLIKTRGQQVTLSCSPISGHRSVSWYQQTPGQGLQFLFEYFSETQRNKGNFPGRFSGRQFSNSRSEMNVSTLELGDSALYLCASSLMGGRNRPYNEQFFGPGTRLTVL.

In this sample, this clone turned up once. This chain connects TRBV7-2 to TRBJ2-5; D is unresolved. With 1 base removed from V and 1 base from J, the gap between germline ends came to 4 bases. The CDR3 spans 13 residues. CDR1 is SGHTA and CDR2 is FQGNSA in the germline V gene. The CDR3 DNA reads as TGTGCCAGCAGCTTAGGGCTCCAAGAGACCCAGTACTTC. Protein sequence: CASSLGLQETQYF.

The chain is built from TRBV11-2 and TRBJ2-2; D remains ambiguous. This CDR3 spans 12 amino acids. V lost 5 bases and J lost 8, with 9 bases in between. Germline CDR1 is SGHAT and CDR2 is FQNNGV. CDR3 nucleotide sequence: TGTGCCAGCAGCCACCGAGCGGGGGAGCTGTTTTTT. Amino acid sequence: CASSHRAGELFF.

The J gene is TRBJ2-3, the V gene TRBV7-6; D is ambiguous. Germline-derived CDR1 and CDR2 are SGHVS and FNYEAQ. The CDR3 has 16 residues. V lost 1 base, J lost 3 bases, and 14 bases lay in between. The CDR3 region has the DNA TGTGCCAGCAGCTTAGGTTTGTGGGTCGGGACAGATACGCAGTATTTT. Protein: CASSLGLWVGTDTQYF. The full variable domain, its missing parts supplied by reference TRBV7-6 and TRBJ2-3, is GAGVSQSPRYKVTKRGQDVALRCDPISGHVSLYWYRQALGQGPEFLTYFNYEAQQDKSGLPNDRFSAERPEGSISTLTIQRTEQRDSAMYRCASSLGLWVGTDTQYFGPGTRLTVL.

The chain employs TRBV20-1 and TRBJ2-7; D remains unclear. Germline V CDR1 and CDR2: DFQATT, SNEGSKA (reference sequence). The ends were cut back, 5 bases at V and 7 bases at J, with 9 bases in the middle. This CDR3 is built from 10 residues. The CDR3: CSAPRMEQYF. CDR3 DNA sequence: TGCAGTGCTCCTAGGATGGAGCAGTACTTC.

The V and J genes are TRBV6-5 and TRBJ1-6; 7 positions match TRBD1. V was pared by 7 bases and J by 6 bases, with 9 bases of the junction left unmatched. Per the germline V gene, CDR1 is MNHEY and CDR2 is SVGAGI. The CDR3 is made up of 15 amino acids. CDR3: CASTKQGPGNSPLHF. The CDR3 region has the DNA TGTGCCAGCACTAAACAGGGGCCTGGTAATTCACCCCTCCACTTT.

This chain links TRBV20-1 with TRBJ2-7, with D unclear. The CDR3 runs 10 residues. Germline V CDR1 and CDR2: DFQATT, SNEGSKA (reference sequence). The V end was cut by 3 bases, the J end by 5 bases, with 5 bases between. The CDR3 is CSASDNEQYF. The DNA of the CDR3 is TGCAGTGCTAGTGATAACGAGCAGTACTTC.

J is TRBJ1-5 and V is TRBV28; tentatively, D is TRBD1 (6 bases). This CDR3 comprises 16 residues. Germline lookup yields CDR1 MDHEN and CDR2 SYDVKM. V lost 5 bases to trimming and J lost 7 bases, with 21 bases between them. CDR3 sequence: CASSITGTRVGQPQHF. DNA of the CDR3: TGTGCCAGCAGTATCACCGGGACAAGGGTCGGACAGCCCCAGCATTTT. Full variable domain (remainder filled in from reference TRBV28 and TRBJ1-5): DVKVTQSSRYLVKRTGEKVFLECVQDMDHENMFWYRQDPGLGLRLIYFSYDVKMKEKGDIPEGYSVSREKKERFSLILESASTNQTSMYLCASSITGTRVGQPQHFGDGTRLSIL.

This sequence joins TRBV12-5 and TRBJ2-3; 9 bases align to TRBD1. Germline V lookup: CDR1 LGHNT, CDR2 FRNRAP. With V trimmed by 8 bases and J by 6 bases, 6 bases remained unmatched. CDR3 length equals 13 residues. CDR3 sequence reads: CASQSGTGDTQYF. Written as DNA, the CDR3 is TGTGCTAGTCAGTCCGGGACAGGGGATACGCAGTATTTT.

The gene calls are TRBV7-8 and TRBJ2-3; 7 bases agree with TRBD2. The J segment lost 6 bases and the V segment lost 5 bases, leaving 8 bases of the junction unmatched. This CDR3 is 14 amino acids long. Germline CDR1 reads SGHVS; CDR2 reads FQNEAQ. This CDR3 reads CASSPSSGPDTQYF. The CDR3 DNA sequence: TGTGCCAGCAGCCCCTCTAGCGGTCCGGATACGCAGTATTTT.

Here the CDR3 DNA reads TGCGCCAGCAGCCCGAAATCCGGGACTATCACAGATACGCAGTATTTT. This translates into CASSPKSGTITDTQYF. The V call is TRBV5-1, the J call TRBJ2-3, with 7 bases identical to TRBD2. CDR1 SGHRS and CDR2 YFSETQ come from the germline V gene. V gave up 4 bases and J gave up 2 bases; unmatched junction bases: 10. The CDR3 sequence is 16 residues long.

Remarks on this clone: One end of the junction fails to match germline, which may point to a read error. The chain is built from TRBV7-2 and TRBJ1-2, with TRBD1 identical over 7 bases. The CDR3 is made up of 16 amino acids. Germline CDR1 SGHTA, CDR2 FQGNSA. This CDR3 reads CASSLGGTGVDYGYTF. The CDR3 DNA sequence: TGTGCCAGCAGTTTAGGAGGAACAGGGGTCGACTATGGCTACACCTTC.

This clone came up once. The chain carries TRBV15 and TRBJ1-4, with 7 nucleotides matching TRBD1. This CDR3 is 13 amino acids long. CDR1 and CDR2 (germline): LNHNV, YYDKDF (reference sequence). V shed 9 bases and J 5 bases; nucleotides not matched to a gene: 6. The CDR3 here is CATRTGQNEKLFF. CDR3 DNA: TGTGCCACGAGGACAGGTCAGAATGAAAAACTGTTTTTT.

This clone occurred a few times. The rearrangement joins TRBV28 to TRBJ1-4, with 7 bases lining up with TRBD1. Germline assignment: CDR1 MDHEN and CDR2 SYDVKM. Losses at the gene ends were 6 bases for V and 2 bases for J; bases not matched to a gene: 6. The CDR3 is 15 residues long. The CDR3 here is CASSPDRVTNEKLFF. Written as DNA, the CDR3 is TGTGCCAGCAGCCCTGACAGGGTGACTAATGAAAAACTGTTTTTT. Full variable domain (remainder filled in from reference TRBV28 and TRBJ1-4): DVKVTQSSRYLVKRTGEKVFLECVQDMDHENMFWYRQDPGLGLRLIYFSYDVKMKEKGDIPEGYSVSREKKERFSLILESASTNQTSMYLCASSPDRVTNEKLFFGSGTQLSVL.

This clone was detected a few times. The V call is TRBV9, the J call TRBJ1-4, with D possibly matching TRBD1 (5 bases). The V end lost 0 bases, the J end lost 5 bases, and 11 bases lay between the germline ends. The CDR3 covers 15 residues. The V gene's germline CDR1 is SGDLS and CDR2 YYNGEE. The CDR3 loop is CASSVGGGMNEKLFF. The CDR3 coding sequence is TGTGCCAGCAGCGTAGGCGGGGGGATGAATGAAAAACTGTTTTTT.

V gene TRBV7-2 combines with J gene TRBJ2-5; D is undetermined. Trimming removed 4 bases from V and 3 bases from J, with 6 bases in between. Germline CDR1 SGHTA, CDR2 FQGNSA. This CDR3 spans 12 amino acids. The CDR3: CASSYPEETQYF. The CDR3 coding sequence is TGTGCCAGCAGCTACCCGGAAGAGACCCAGTACTTC.

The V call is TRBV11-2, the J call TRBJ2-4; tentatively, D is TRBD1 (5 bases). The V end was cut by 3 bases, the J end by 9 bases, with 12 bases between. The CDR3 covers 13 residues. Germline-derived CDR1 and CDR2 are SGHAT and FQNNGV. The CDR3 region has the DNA TGTGCCAGCAGCTTGGGCCAGGGTAGCATTCAGTACTTC. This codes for CASSLGQGSIQYF. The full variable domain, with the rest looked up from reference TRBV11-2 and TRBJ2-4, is EAGVAQSPRYKIIEKRQSVAFWCNPISGHATLYWYQQILGQGPKLLIQFQNNGVVDDSQLPKDRFSAERLKGVDSTLKIQPAKLEDSAVYLCASSLGQGSIQYFGAGTRLSVL.

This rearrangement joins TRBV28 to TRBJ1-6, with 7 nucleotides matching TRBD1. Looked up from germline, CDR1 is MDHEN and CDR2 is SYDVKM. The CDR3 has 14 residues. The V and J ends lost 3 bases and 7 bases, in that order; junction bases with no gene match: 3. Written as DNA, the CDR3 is TGTGCCAGCAGTTTGGTACAGGGGAATTCACCCCTCCACTTT. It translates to CASSLVQGNSPLHF.

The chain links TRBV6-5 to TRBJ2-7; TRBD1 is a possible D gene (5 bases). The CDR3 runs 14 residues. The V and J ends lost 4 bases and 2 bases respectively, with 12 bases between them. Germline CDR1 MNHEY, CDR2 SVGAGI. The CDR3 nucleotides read TGTGCCAGCAGTTCCACCACGACAGCCTACGAGCAGTACTTC. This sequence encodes CASSSTTTAYEQYF.

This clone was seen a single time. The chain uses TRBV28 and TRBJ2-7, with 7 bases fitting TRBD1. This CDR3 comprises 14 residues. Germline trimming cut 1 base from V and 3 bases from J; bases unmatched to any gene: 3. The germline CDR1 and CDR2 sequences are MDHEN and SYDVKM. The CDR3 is CASSLSGGDYEQYF. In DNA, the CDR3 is TGTGCCAGCAGTTTATCAGGGGGTGACTACGAGCAGTACTTC.

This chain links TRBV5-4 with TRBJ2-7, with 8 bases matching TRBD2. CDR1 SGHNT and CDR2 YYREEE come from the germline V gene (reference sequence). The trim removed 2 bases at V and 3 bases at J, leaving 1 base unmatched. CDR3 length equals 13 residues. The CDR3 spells CASSFSGDYEQYF. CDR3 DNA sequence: TGTGCCAGCAGCTTTAGCGGGGACTACGAGCAGTACTTC.

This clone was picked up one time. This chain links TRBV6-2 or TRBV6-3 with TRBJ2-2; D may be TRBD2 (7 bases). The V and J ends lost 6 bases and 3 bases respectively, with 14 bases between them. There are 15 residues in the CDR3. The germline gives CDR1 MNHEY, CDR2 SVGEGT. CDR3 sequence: CASSLGGADTGELFF. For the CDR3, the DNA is TGTGCCAGCAGCCTTGGGGGGGCGGACACCGGGGAGCTGTTTTTT.